This entry is about one T cell receptor beta chain. Its antigen is currently unknown. The CDR3 extends over 18 amino acids. The germline gives CDR1 MDHEN, CDR2 SYDVKM. Trimming cost V 10 bases and J 0 bases; bases outside gene matches: 19. TCRdb's table, derived via immunoSEQ multiplex PCR, lists solely in-frame clones and lacks some. The sample holds about 100,000 clones; roughly 87% are singletons and the top ten take 15% to 20%. These data originate in a study of T cell responses to AZD1222 COVID-19 vaccine. Study context: Recipients boosted at about 4 weeks or about 12 weeks are pooled. Overall study findings and caveats: Donors were chiefly white British, with a greater number of females, and clonal diversity was perhaps underestimated. Baseline testing showed seropositivity in only six or seven AZD1222 recipients. Spike-specific TCR breadth rose after two AZD1222 doses, and depth rose as well.

The sequencing used peripheral blood, collected on day 0 of AZD1222 vaccination. The TCR was taken from an adult in good health. The chain combines TRBV28 with TRBJ1-2, with 8 nucleotides matching TRBD1. The CDR3 here is CATTRTRQGSSSNYGYTF. For the CDR3, the DNA is TGTGCCACCACGAGAACGAGACAGGGGTCTTCCTCTAACTATGGCTACACCTTC.